Listed here are 22 T cell receptor beta chains from one sample, sequenced in a study of T cells in localized non-small cell lung cancer. The assay was immunoSEQ multiplex PCR, and TCRdb's table has in-frame clones only and misses some. Among about 64,000 clones listed, roughly 76% were seen once. Sequences were derived from PBMCs, sampled before any cancer treatment. Receptors were obtained from a man aged 35 to 69 with stage II lung adenocarcinoma.

This clone was observed once. The gene calls are TRBV29-1 and TRBJ2-1; 12 positions match TRBD2. Germline CDR1 and CDR2: SQVTM and ANQGSEA. V dropped 6 bases and J dropped 0; count of bases not matched to a gene: 12. The CDR3 length is 18 residues. CDR3 nucleotides: TGCAGCGTCGCAGGACTAGCGGGATCTCCGAGCTCCTACAATGAGCAGTTCTTC. Translated, it gives CSVAGLAGSPSSYNEQFF.

The V and J genes are TRBV15 and TRBJ1-1; no firm D call. The CDR3 contains 16 residues. From germline, CDR1 is LNHNV and CDR2 YYDKDF (reference sequence). V was trimmed by 0 bases and J by 1 base, leaving 12 bases between them. Written as DNA, the CDR3 is TGTGCCACCAGCAGAGATCGGGATCTGGCGAACACTGAAGCTTTCTTT. Its protein product is CATSRDRDLANTEAFF.

V usage is TRBV7-8 and J usage is TRBJ2-7; D unresolved. CDR3 length: 13 residues. Trimming stripped 4 bases from V and 2 bases from J, with 9 bases between. Germline CDR1 SGHVS, CDR2 FQNEAQ. CDR3 sequence: CASSSGEAYEQYF. The CDR3 DNA follows: TGTGCCAGCAGCTCCGGAGAAGCCTACGAGCAGTACTTC. The variable domain in full, with the rest retrieved from reference TRBV7-8 and TRBJ2-7, is GAGVSQSPRYKVAKRGQDVALRCDPISGHVSLFWYQQALGQGPEFLTYFQNEAQLDKSGLPSDRFFAERPEGSVSTLKIQRTQQEDSAVYLCASSSGEAYEQYFGPGTRLTVT.

V gene TRBV7-8 combines with J gene TRBJ2-1; 13 bases are a match to TRBD2. The V and J ends lost 2 bases and 4 bases, in that order; junction bases with no gene match: 5. This CDR3 has 17 residues. Germline-derived CDR1 and CDR2 are SGHVS and FQNEAQ. CDR3 nucleotide sequence: TGTGCCAGCAGCTTAAGCCGGACTAGCGGGGGATACAATGAGCAGTTCTTC. It translates to CASSLSRTSGGYNEQFF.

V gene TRBV5-6 combines with J gene TRBJ1-4; D remains ambiguous. V lost 0 bases to trimming and J lost 0 bases, with 12 bases between them. Germline V gene data show CDR1 as SGHDT and CDR2 as YYEEEE. The CDR3 consists of 17 residues. Written as DNA, the CDR3 is TGTGCCAGCAGCTTGGCCGAAAGGATAGCAACTAATGAAAAACTGTTTTTT. It yields the protein CASSLAERIATNEKLFF. The full variable domain, with the rest looked up from reference TRBV5-6 and TRBJ1-4, is DAGVTQSPTHLIKTRGQQVTLRCSPKSGHDTVSWYQQALGQGPQFIFQYYEEEERQRGNFPDRFSGHQFPNYSSELNVNALLLGDSALYLCASSLAERIATNEKLFFGSGTQLSVL.

V and J are TRBV18 and TRBJ2-7; tentatively, D is TRBD2 (5 bases). V lost 4 bases to trimming and J lost 5 bases, with 9 bases between them. The germline V gene has CDR1 KGHSH and CDR2 LQKENI. The CDR3 is 12 amino acids. CDR3 coding DNA: TGTGCCAGCTCACGGGGTAGCGACGAGCAGTACTTC. Protein product: CASSRGSDEQYF.

J is TRBJ2-7 and V is TRBV2, with D maybe TRBD2 (6 bases). The CDR3 has 14 residues. CDR1 and CDR2 from the germline V gene are SNHLY and FYNNEI. V lost 1 base to trimming and J lost 5 bases, with 12 bases between them. The CDR3 coding sequence is TGTGCCAGCAGTGAAGGTTTAGGGGAGGACGAGCAGTACTTC. This encodes CASSEGLGEDEQYF.

The chain links TRBV6-1 to TRBJ2-2; a possible D gene is TRBD2 (5 bases). Germline CDR1 and CDR2: MNHNS and SASEGT. The CDR3 has 14 residues. V dropped 8 bases and J dropped 1 base, with 11 bases sitting between them. CDR3 region: CASGTGWNTGELFF. The CDR3 bases are TGTGCCAGCGGAACGGGGTGGAACACCGGGGAGCTGTTTTTT.

This clone was counted a few times. This chain links TRBV19 with TRBJ1-2, with 12 bases identical to TRBD1. CDR3 size: 16 residues. J was trimmed by 4 bases and V by 9 bases; bases with no gene match: 12. The germline V gene encodes CDR1 LNHDA and CDR2 SQIVND (reference sequence). CDR3 nucleotide sequence: TGTGCCAGCCGTGGGACAGGGGGCGCGATCGGCTATGGCTACACCTTC. It codes for CASRGTGGAIGYGYTF.

The chain couples TRBV6-5 to TRBJ2-1, with TRBD2 identical over 7 bases. Per germline, CDR1 MNHEY and CDR2 SVGAGI. This CDR3 comprises 15 residues. V trimming: 11 bases; J trimming: 7 bases; junction bases outside the gene matches: 17. In DNA form, the CDR3 reads TGTGCCTCCCTCTCGGGCGGATTGGGGGGGAATGAGCAGTTCTTC. As protein: CASLSGGLGGNEQFF.

The rearrangement joins TRBV6-1 to TRBJ2-3; D gene uncertain. This CDR3 spans 13 amino acids. The V gene lost 0 bases and the J gene lost 2 bases, with 3 bases spanning the gap. Germline values: CDR1 MNHNS, CDR2 SASEGT. The CDR3 here is CASSEADTDTQYF. Here the CDR3 DNA reads TGTGCCAGCAGTGAAGCGGACACAGATACGCAGTATTTT.

The chain has TRBV11-2 and TRBJ2-2; possible D gene TRBD2, 6 bases. The CDR3 length is 15 residues. Trimming cost V 3 bases and J 4 bases, with 12 bases left between them. Germline assignment: CDR1 SGHAT and CDR2 FQNNGV. The CDR3 here is CASSFQSGGTGELFF. The DNA for the CDR3 is TGTGCCAGCAGCTTCCAATCCGGGGGCACCGGGGAGCTGTTTTTT.

The chain employs TRBV19 and TRBJ1-2, with 9 bases aligning to TRBD1. This CDR3 contains 15 residues. The V segment lost 3 bases and the J segment 8 bases; nucleotides outside the gene matches: 10. The germline V gene has CDR1 LNHDA and CDR2 SQIVND (reference sequence). Here the CDR3 reads CASSITGTGISGYTF. The CDR3, as DNA: TGTGCCAGTAGTATCACCGGGACAGGGATCAGCGGCTACACCTTC. The entire variable domain, with the rest obtained from reference TRBV19 and TRBJ1-2, is as follows: DGGITQSPKYLFRKEGQNVTLSCEQNLNHDAMYWYRQDPGQGLRLIYYSQIVNDFQKGDIAEGYSVSREKKESFPLTVTSAQKNPTAFYLCASSITGTGISGYTFGSGTRLTVV.

The V call is TRBV10-2, the J call TRBJ2-2; TRBD2 matches 7 bases. This CDR3 comprises 15 residues. Losses at the gene ends were 7 bases for V and 1 base for J; bases not matched to a gene: 6. Germline CDR1 reads WSHSY; CDR2 reads SAAADI. CDR3 protein: CASMGLAENTGELFF. CDR3 in DNA: TGCGCCAGCATGGGGCTAGCGGAGAACACCGGGGAGCTGTTTTTT.

This clone has only one observation. J is TRBJ2-2 and V is TRBV14, with D tentatively TRBD2 (6 bases). Germline V gives CDR1 SGHDN, CDR2 FVKESK. Trimming shortened V by 4 bases and J by 6 bases, and 18 bases separated the two germline ends. This CDR3 contains 16 residues. In DNA form, the CDR3 reads TGTGCCAGCAGCCTTCAGGTCACTAGCCGGGCCGGGGAGCTGTTTTTT. Translating it yields CASSLQVTSRAGELFF.

The chain has TRBV13 and TRBJ1-1; no reliable D call. The germline V gene encodes CDR1 PRHDT and CDR2 FYEKMQ (reference sequence). Trimming took 1 base from V and 1 from J, leaving 7 bases between them. The CDR3 runs to 14 residues. CDR3 protein: CASSLDEKNTEAFF. CDR3 DNA: TGTGCCAGCAGCTTAGATGAGAAGAACACTGAAGCTTTCTTT.

This clone was counted once. J is TRBJ1-5 and V is TRBV19, with D uncertain. With 1 base removed from V and 3 bases from J, the gap between germline ends came to 7 bases. This CDR3 contains 14 residues. Per germline, CDR1 LNHDA and CDR2 SQIVND (reference sequence). Written as DNA, the CDR3 is TGTGCCAGTAGTATAGGGCTCTTCAATCAGCCCCAGCATTTT. Amino acid sequence: CASSIGLFNQPQHF.

The chain is built from TRBV19 and TRBJ2-1, with D perhaps TRBD1 (6 bases). V lost 2 bases and J 4 bases, leaving 18 bases between the germline ends. CDR3 length: 17 amino acids. The germline V gene encodes CDR1 LNHDA and CDR2 SQIVND (reference sequence). The DNA of the CDR3 is TGTGCCAGTAGTATAAGCCCGACAGGTCACAGGTACAATGAGCAGTTCTTC. It codes for CASSISPTGHRYNEQFF. Combining the CDR3 with reference TRBV19 and TRBJ2-1 gives the whole variable domain DGGITQSPKYLFRKEGQNVTLSCEQNLNHDAMYWYRQDPGQGLRLIYYSQIVNDFQKGDIAEGYSVSREKKESFPLTVTSAQKNPTAFYLCASSISPTGHRYNEQFFGPGTRLTVL.

V and J are TRBV6-6 and TRBJ2-7; 11 nucleotides agree with TRBD2. The CDR3 length is 15 residues. From germline, CDR1 is MNHNY and CDR2 SVGAGI (reference sequence). V gave up 4 bases and J gave up 2 bases; unmatched junction bases: 4. In DNA form, the CDR3 reads TGTGCCAGCAGTTTCACTAGCGGGAGTACCTACGAGCAGTACTTC. This encodes CASSFTSGSTYEQYF.

This clone was recorded only once. The V gene is TRBV27, the J gene TRBJ2-5; 7 nucleotides align to TRBD1. The ends lost 5 bases at V and 0 bases at J; junction bases unmatched: 9. Germline V gene data show CDR1 as MNHEY and CDR2 as SMNVEV (reference sequence). The CDR3 is made up of 16 amino acids. The CDR3 sequence is CASSARDSPYQETQYF. CDR3 nucleotide sequence: TGTGCCAGCAGTGCCCGGGACAGCCCGTACCAAGAGACCCAGTACTTC.

This clone was seen just once. The J gene is TRBJ2-3, the V gene TRBV7-9; no clear D. V was pared by 4 bases and J by 4 bases, with 12 bases between. CDR1 is SEHNR and CDR2 is FQNEAQ in the germline V gene (reference sequence). This CDR3 spans 14 amino acids. The CDR3 DNA is TGTGCCAGCAGCTCAGGTCCGGACCCAGATACGCAGTATTTT. Protein: CASSSGPDPDTQYF.

By share, this clone counts as large. The rearrangement joins TRBV19 to TRBJ1-5; TRBD1 aligns across 8 bases. The J segment lost 6 bases and the V segment lost 9 bases, leaving 16 bases of the junction unmatched. The germline gives CDR1 LNHDA, CDR2 SQIVND (reference sequence). The CDR3 length is 16 residues. The CDR3 here is CASSTQRRGLVQPQHF. In DNA form, the CDR3 reads TGTGCCAGCTCCACCCAACGCAGGGGGCTCGTTCAGCCCCAGCATTTT.